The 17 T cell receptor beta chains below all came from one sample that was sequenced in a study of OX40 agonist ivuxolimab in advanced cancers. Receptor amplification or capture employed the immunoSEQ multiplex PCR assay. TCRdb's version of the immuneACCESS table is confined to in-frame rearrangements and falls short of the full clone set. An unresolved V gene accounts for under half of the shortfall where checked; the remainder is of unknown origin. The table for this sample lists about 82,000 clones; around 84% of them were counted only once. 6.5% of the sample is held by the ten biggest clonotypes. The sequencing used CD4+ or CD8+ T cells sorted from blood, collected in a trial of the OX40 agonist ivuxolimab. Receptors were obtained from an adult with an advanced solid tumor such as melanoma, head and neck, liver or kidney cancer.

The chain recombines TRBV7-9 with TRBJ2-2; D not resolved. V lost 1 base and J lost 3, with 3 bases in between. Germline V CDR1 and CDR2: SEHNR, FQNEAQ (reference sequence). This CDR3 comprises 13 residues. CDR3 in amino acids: CASSLGDTGELFF. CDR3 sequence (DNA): TGTGCCAGCAGCTTAGGGGACACCGGGGAGCTGTTTTTT. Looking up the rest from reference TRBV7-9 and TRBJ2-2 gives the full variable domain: DTGVSQNPRHKITKRGQNVTFRCDPISEHNRLYWYRQTLGQGPEFLTYFQNEAQLEKSRLLSDRFSAERPKGSFSTLEIQRTEQGDSAMYLCASSLGDTGELFFGEGSRLTVL.

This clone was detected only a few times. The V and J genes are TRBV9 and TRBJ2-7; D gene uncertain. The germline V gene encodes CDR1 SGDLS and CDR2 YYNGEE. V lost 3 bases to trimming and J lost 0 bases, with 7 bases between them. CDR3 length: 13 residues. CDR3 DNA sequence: TGTGCCAGCAGCGAGACTGACTCCTACGAGCAGTACTTC. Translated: CASSETDSYEQYF.

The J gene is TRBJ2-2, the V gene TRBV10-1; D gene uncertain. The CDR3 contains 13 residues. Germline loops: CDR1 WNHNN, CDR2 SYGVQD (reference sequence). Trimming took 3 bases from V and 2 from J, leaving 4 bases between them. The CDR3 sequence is CASSDSNTGELFF. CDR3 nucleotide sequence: TGCGCCAGCAGTGATTCCAACACCGGGGAGCTGTTTTTT.

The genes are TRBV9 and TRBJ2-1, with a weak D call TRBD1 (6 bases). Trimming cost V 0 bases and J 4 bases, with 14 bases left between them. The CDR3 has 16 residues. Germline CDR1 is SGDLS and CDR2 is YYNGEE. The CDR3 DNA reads TGTGCCAGCAGCGTAGTCCCAGGACAGCTATACAATGAGCAGTTCTTC. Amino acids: CASSVVPGQLYNEQFF.

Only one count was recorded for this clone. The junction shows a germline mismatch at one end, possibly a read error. This chain's CDR3 is CAGSRGLAGAYEQYF. DNA of the CDR3: TGTGCCGGCAGCCGAGGACTAGCGGGAGCCTACGAGCAGTACTTC. The V and J genes are TRBV7-2 and TRBJ2-7, with TRBD2 matching over 13 bases. The germline V gene encodes CDR1 SGHTA and CDR2 FQGNSA. The CDR3 runs to 15 residues.

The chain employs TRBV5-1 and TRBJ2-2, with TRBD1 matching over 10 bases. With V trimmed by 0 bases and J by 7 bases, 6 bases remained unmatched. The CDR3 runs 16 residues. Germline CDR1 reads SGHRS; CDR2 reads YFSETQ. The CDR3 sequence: CASSLEGQGLLGELFF. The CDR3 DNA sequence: TGCGCCAGCAGCTTGGAGGGACAGGGGCTACTCGGGGAGCTGTTTTTT.

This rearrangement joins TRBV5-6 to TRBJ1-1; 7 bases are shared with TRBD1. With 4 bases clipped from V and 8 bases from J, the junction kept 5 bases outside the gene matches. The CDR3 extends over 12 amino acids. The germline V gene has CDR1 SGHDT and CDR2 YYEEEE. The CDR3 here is CASSRGTDEAFF. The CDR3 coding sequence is TGTGCCAGCAGCCGCGGGACAGACGAAGCTTTCTTT.

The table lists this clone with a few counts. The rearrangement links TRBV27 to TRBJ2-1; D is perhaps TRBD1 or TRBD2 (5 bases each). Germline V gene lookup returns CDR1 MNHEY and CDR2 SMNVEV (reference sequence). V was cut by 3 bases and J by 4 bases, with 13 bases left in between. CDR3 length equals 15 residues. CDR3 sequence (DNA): TGTGCCAGCAGTTTTAGTCCCGAGGGGTACAATGAGCAGTTCTTC. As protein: CASSFSPEGYNEQFF.

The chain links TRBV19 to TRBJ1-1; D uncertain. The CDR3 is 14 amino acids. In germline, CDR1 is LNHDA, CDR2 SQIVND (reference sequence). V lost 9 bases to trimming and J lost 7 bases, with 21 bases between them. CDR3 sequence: CASIDGGGYDEAFF. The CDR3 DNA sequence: TGTGCCAGCATAGACGGAGGTGGGTACGATGAAGCTTTCTTT.

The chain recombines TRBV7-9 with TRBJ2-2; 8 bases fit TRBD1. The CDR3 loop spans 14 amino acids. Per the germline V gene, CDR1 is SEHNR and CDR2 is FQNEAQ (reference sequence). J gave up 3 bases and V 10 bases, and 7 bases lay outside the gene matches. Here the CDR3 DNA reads TGTGCCAATCCGACAGGGGATCACACCGGGGAGCTGTTTTTT. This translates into CANPTGDHTGELFF.

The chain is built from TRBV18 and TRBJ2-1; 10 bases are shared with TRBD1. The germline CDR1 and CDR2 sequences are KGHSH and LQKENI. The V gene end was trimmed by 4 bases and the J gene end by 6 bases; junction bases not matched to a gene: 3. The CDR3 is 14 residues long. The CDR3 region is CASSLRTGGNEQFF. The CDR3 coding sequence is TGTGCCAGCTCACTCCGGACAGGGGGCAATGAGCAGTTCTTC.

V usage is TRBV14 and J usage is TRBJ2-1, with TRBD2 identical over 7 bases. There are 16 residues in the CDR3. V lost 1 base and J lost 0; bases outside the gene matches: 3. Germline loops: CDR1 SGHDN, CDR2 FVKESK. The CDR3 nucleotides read TGTGCCAGCAGCCAAGCGGGCGGGAGCTCCTACAATGAGCAGTTCTTC. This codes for CASSQAGGSSYNEQFF.

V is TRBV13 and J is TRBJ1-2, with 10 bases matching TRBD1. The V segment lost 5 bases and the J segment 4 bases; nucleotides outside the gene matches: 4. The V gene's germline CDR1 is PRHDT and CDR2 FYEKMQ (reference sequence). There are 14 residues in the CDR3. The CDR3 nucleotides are TGTGCCAGCAGCGCCCGGGACAGGGGCTATGGCTACACCTTC. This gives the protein CASSARDRGYGYTF.

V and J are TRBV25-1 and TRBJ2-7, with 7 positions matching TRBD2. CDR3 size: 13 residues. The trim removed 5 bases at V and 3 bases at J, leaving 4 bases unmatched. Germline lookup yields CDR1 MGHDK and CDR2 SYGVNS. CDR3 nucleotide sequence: TGTGCCAGCAGTAGGGAGGGGCGCTACGAGCAGTACTTC. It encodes CASSREGRYEQYF.

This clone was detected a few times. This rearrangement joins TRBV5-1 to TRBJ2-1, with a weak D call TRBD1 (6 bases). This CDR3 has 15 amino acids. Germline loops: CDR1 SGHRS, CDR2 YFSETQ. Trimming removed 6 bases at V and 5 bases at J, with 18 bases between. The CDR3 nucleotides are TGCGCCAGCAAGCCCGGGACAAATAACCACAATGAGCAGTTCTTC. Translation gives CASKPGTNNHNEQFF.

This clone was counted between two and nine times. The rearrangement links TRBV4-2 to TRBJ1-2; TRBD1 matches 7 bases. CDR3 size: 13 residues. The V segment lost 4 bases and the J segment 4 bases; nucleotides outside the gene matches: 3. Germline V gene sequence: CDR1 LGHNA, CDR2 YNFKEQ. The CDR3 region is CASSPDRVYGYTF. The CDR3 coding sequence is TGTGCCAGCAGCCCTGACAGGGTCTATGGCTACACCTTC.

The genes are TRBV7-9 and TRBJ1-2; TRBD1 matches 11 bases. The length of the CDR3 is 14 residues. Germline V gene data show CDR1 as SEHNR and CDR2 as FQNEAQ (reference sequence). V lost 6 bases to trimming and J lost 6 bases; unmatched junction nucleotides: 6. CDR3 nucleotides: TGTGCCAGCAGTGAAGGACAGGGGGCGGATGGCTACACCTTC. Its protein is CASSEGQGADGYTF.